This T cell receptor (beta chain) was captured by sequencing in a study of blood T cell repertoires in COVID-19. The repertoire was sequenced with immunoSEQ multiplex PCR; TCRdb's copy has only in-frame clones and lacks some. The data show approximately 250,000 clones, 75% to 85% seen once. Specimen: peripheral blood. This receptor was identified in a woman aged 50 to 60 with acute or convalescent COVID-19.

The CDR3, as DNA: TGTGCCAGCAGCACTGGGACAGGGGATTATGGCTACACCTTC. As protein: CASSTGTGDYGYTF. V gene TRBV21-1 combines with J gene TRBJ1-2; no check of the table's D call, TRBD1, against the DNA was made. TRBV21-1 is designated a pseudogene. The CDR3 is 14 residues long.